These T cell receptor beta chains were read from a single sample in a study of CD8 T cells in ankylosing spondylitis. A single record per CDR3 protein comes from TCRdb applying MiXCR to the 5' RACE reads. The data hold about 340,000 distinct CDR3 sequences, with roughly 22% observed a single time. Sample: blood, either unsorted or a sorted T cell fraction (not recorded which). These receptors all stem from a male donor with ankylosing spondylitis or in good health (not recorded which). CDR3s include the opening cysteine and the closing phenylalanine or tryptophan. Each record gives: V gene, D gene, clone size, J gene, CDR3 length, CDR3 DNA, CDR3 protein. A D gene is named only where the DNA matches it firmly. Size values are once, few and many counts, or a class for expanded clones, and some rows have none.

V gene: TRBV28
D gene: NA
clone size: NA
J gene: TRBJ2-3
CDR3 length: 15
CDR3 DNA: TGTGCCAGCATCACGACCTTAGGGGCCCCAGATACGCAGTATTTT
CDR3 protein: CASITTLGAPDTQYF

V gene: TRBV29-1
D gene: TRBD1
clone size: NA
J gene: TRBJ2-4
CDR3 length: 15
CDR3 DNA: TGCAGCGTCACCGATACAGGGGGTGTCAAAAACATTCAGTACTTC
CDR3 protein: CSVTDTGGVKNIQYF

V gene: TRBV18
D gene: NA
clone size: few
J gene: TRBJ2-3
CDR3 length: 14
CDR3 DNA: TGTGCCAGCTCACCTAGGGAGAGCACAGATACGCAGTATTTT
CDR3 protein: CASSPRESTDTQYF

V gene: TRBV12-3/TRBV12-4
D gene: TRBD2
clone size: NA
J gene: TRBJ2-1
CDR3 length: 16
CDR3 DNA: TGTGCCAGCAGCCACCCGAGCGGGGGTCCCGACAATGAGCAGTTCTTC
CDR3 protein: CASSHPSGGPDNEQFF

V gene: TRBV4-2
D gene: NA
clone size: few
J gene: TRBJ2-3
CDR3 length: 15
CDR3 DNA: TGTGCCAGCAGCCAAGCGGGGACCCCCACAGATACGCAGTATTTT
CDR3 protein: CASSQAGTPTDTQYF

V gene: TRBV12-3/TRBV12-4
D gene: TRBD1
clone size: NA
J gene: TRBJ2-7
CDR3 length: 13
CDR3 DNA: TGTGCCAGCAGTCCGACTACAGGGGACGAGCAGTACTTC
CDR3 protein: CASSPTTGDEQYF

V gene: TRBV12-3/TRBV12-4
D gene: TRBD2
clone size: NA
J gene: TRBJ2-1
CDR3 length: 15
CDR3 DNA: TGTGCCAGCAGACGCGGGGGGAGCTCCTACAATGAGCAGTTCTTC
CDR3 protein: CASRRGGSSYNEQFF

V gene: TRBV6-1
D gene: NA
clone size: NA
J gene: TRBJ2-1
CDR3 length: 14
CDR3 DNA: TGTGCCAGCACCCCGGGGCAAGGGGGTAATGAGCAGTTCTTC
CDR3 protein: CASTPGQGGNEQFF

V gene: TRBV2
D gene: TRBD2
clone size: NA
J gene: TRBJ2-3
CDR3 length: 17
CDR3 DNA: TGTGCCAGCAGCGAACCAGCGGGGGGGCCGGGCACAGATACGCAGTATTTT
CDR3 protein: CASSEPAGGPGTDTQYF

V gene: TRBV28
D gene: NA
clone size: NA
J gene: TRBJ2-3
CDR3 length: 16
CDR3 DNA: TGTGCCAGCAAGGAATCGTCGGGGGCGGTCGGAGATACGCAGTATTTT
CDR3 protein: CASKESSGAVGDTQYF

V gene: TRBV4-1
D gene: NA
clone size: NA
J gene: TRBJ1-5
CDR3 length: 16
CDR3 DNA: TGCGCCAGCAGCCAGTCCGGGAAAGCAAGCAATCAGCCCCAGCATTTT
CDR3 protein: CASSQSGKASNQPQHF

V gene: TRBV27
D gene: TRBD1
clone size: few
J gene: TRBJ1-5
CDR3 length: 14
CDR3 DNA: TGTGCCAGCAGTTCCAGGGGGCCTGGGGAGCCCCAGCATTTT
CDR3 protein: CASSSRGPGEPQHF

V gene: TRBV4-1
D gene: NA
clone size: NA
J gene: TRBJ2-3
CDR3 length: 15
CDR3 DNA: TGCGCCAGCAGAGTGGAGGGGTCAAGCACAGATACGCAGTATTTT
CDR3 protein: CASRVEGSSTDTQYF

V gene: TRBV6-2/TRBV6-3
D gene: TRBD2
clone size: NA
J gene: TRBJ2-7
CDR3 length: 16
CDR3 DNA: TGTGCCAGCACCGAAAGCGGGGGGGCGCCCCTTTGGGAGCAGTACTTC
CDR3 protein: CASTESGGAPLWEQYF

V gene: TRBV21-1
D gene: NA
clone size: NA
J gene: TRBJ1-4
CDR3 length: 16
CDR3 DNA: TGTGCCAGCAGCAAAGGTCACAACAGGGAGAGGCAAAGACTGTTTTTT
CDR3 protein: CASSKGHNRERQRLFF

V gene: TRBV5-1
D gene: NA
clone size: NA
J gene: TRBJ1-4
CDR3 length: 15
CDR3 DNA: TGCGCCAGCAGCCCCGAGGCAGCTACGAATGAAAAACTGTTTTTT
CDR3 protein: CASSPEAATNEKLFF

V gene: TRBV12-3/TRBV12-4
D gene: NA
clone size: NA
J gene: TRBJ2-5
CDR3 length: 11
CDR3 DNA: TGTGCCAGCAGTAGCGGACAGACCCAGTACTTC
CDR3 protein: CASSSGQTQYF

V gene: TRBV11-2
D gene: NA
clone size: NA
J gene: TRBJ2-7
CDR3 length: 14
CDR3 DNA: TGTGCCAGCAGCTTAGTCTTGACTGGGTACGAGCAGTACTTC
CDR3 protein: CASSLVLTGYEQYF